Included here is one T cell receptor (beta chain) sequence, with context. Its cognate antigen is unknown. Survey level was the resolution at which the v3.0 immunoSEQ assay ran. Profiling relied on immunoSEQ multiplex PCR, and the TCRdb table lists in-frame clones only, not all of them. The table records about 28,000 clones, around 80% of them present only once. CDR3 length: 12 residues. CDR1 is LNHDA, CDR2 SQIVND, per germline (reference sequence). These data come from a study of long-term antiretroviral therapy in people with HIV. In the study overall: Of all samples, the earliest predate the 2015 immediate-ART recommendation by about a decade.

Regarding the study as a whole: Collection of the blood took place between the mid-2000s and the late 2010s. The ART regimens in use then may have been less effective than current ones. Participants lacked recorded data on ART adherence, viral resistance or therapy changes. Repertoires looked antigen-experienced, with only a slight naive shift after ART.

Material: unsorted PBMCs, obtained 1.5 years before starting antiretroviral therapy. The sequence was obtained from a man younger than 30 with HIV. This chain links TRBV19 with TRBJ1-5; 9 nucleotides agree with TRBD1. The CDR3 DNA is TGTGGGACAGGGGACAGCAATCAGCCCCAGCATTTT. It encodes CGTGDSNQPQHF.